This T cell receptor beta chain was retrieved from a study of blood T cell repertoires in COVID-19. Whole-study context: T cells, B-cell-depleted T cells, or PBMCs provided the cDNA or gDNA that served as material.

Only in-frame clones appear in the TCRdb table, and some are missing; sequencing was by immunoSEQ multiplex PCR. Of about 310,000 clones in the sample, over 85% were seen once. Individuals aged about 18 to 100 years were recruited from about two dozen US areas. Sequenced material: PBMCs or T cells enriched from blood (not recorded which). This clonotype originated in a woman under 40 who had recovered from COVID-19.

In DNA form, the CDR3 reads TGTGCCAGCAGCCAAGATTATGTAGAGCAGTTCTTC. It is translated as CASSQDYVEQFF. V and J are TRBV3-1 (or the pseudogene TRBV3-2) and TRBJ2-1; D uncertain. V was shortened by 0 bases and J by 10 bases, with 7 bases between the two germline ends. The CDR3 runs to 12 residues. The V gene's germline CDR1 is LGHDT and CDR2 YNNKEL (reference sequence).